This entry concerns a single TCR beta chain. Using immunoSEQ multiplex PCR, the repertoire was profiled, and TCRdb retains in-frame clones only, with some absent. In the table there are more than 55,000 clones, approximately 92% of which are singletons. Germline CDR1 SGHDT, CDR2 YYEEEE. V was shortened by 0 bases and J by 5 bases, with 17 bases between the two germline ends. The CDR3 is 16 amino acids. The data were taken from a study of OX40 agonist ivuxolimab in advanced cancers. The source was CD4+ or CD8+ T cells sorted from blood, collected in a trial of the OX40 agonist ivuxolimab. The sequence was collected from an adult with an advanced solid tumor such as melanoma, head and neck, liver or kidney cancer. The V call is TRBV5-6, the J call TRBJ1-2; maybe TRBD1 (6 bases). The CDR3 coding sequence is TGTGCCAGCAGCTTGGCCAGGAGGACAGTTGTGTATGGCTACACCTTC. It yields the protein CASSLARRTVVYGYTF.